Following are 3 T cell receptor beta chains from one sample sequenced in a study of T cell changes during pregnancy in multiple sclerosis. The protocol was immunoSEQ multiplex PCR, while the TCRdb copy is restricted to in-frame clones and leaves out a portion. This table has some 74,000 clones, 92% appearing once. Sequenced here: peripheral blood, sampled before pregnancy. The receptors originated from a female donor with multiple sclerosis, enrolled in a pregnancy study.

The chain links TRBV27 to TRBJ2-3; D may be TRBD1 (5 bases). This CDR3 spans 13 amino acids. From germline, CDR1 is MNHEY and CDR2 SMNVEV (reference sequence). V was shortened by 3 bases and J by 7 bases, with 11 bases between the two germline ends. The CDR3, as DNA: TGTGCCAGCAGTTTTCACAGGAAGAATACGCAGTATTTT. Encoded protein: CASSFHRKNTQYF.

This sequence joins TRBV18 and TRBJ2-3, with no clear D. The CDR3 is 13 residues long. The V and J ends lost 1 base and 3 bases respectively, with 5 bases between them. The germline V gene has CDR1 KGHSH and CDR2 LQKENI. CDR3 residues: CASSPLETDTQYF. In DNA, the CDR3 is TGTGCCAGCTCACCACTAGAGACAGATACGCAGTATTTT.

CDR3 nucleotide sequence: TGTGCCAGCAGTAGTGGAGGATACTTCCAAGAGACCCAGTACTTC. Translation gives CASSSGGYFQETQYF. The chain recombines TRBV5-4 with TRBJ2-5, with D tentatively TRBD2 (5 bases). This CDR3 region has 15 residues. Trimming took 5 bases from V and 1 from J, leaving 15 bases between them. Germline V gene lookup returns CDR1 SGHNT and CDR2 YYREEE (reference sequence).